The 12 T cell receptor beta chains below all came from one sample that was sequenced in a study of OX40 agonist ivuxolimab in advanced cancers. Libraries were built with the immunoSEQ multiplex PCR assay. Held by TCRdb, this immuneACCESS table contains in-frame sequences only and omits some clones. Under half of the omission traces to an unresolved V gene where checked; the cause of the rest is unknown. The sample contains roughly 10,000 clones, roughly 70% of them found a single time. Roughly 26% of the sample is taken by the ten largest. Sequenced material: CD4+ or CD8+ T cells sorted from blood, taken in a trial of the OX40 agonist ivuxolimab. Receptors were obtained from an adult with an advanced solid tumor such as melanoma, head and neck, liver or kidney cancer.

V usage is TRBV6-5 and J usage is TRBJ2-1; 13 positions agree with TRBD2. From germline, CDR1 is MNHEY and CDR2 SVGAGI. The J segment lost 9 bases and the V segment lost 0 bases, leaving 5 bases of the junction unmatched. This CDR3 has 16 amino acids. The CDR3 loop is CASSYSGLAGAREQFF. DNA for the CDR3: TGTGCCAGCAGTTACTCAGGACTAGCGGGAGCTCGTGAGCAGTTCTTC.

This chain links TRBV7-9 with TRBJ1-1, with D possibly matching TRBD1 (6 bases). Germline-derived CDR1 and CDR2 are SEHNR and FQNEAQ (reference sequence). Trimming removed 3 bases from V and 4 bases from J, with 9 bases in between. There are 13 residues in the CDR3. CDR3 coding DNA: TGTGCCAGCAGCTTGCAGGGGAGCACTGAAGCTTTCTTT. It translates to CASSLQGSTEAFF.

This clone was observed a handful of times. The genes are TRBV4-1 and TRBJ2-2, with unresolved D. In germline, CDR1 is MGHRA, CDR2 YSYEKL. Trimming removed 0 bases from V and 5 bases from J, with 10 bases in between. This CDR3 has 15 amino acids. The CDR3 sequence: CASSQERRLTGELFF. CDR3 nucleotides: TGCGCCAGCAGCCAAGAGCGTCGCTTAACCGGGGAGCTGTTTTTT.

The chain carries TRBV5-6 and TRBJ2-1; perhaps TRBD1 as D (5 bases). The CDR3 contains 12 residues. Germline CDR1 reads SGHDT; CDR2 reads YYEEEE. V gave up 4 bases and J gave up 5 bases, with 7 bases separating them. The CDR3 sequence: CASSPRDNEQFF. For the CDR3, the DNA is TGTGCCAGCAGCCCCAGGGACAATGAGCAGTTCTTC.

The chain is built from TRBV28 and TRBJ2-7; D call uncertain. Germline CDR1 reads MDHEN; CDR2 reads SYDVKM. The CDR3 sequence is 13 residues long. The V and J ends lost 3 bases and 0 bases respectively, with 6 bases between them. CDR3 sequence (DNA): TGTGCCAGCAGTTTGGGCAGCTCCTACGAGCAGTACTTC. Its protein is CASSLGSSYEQYF.

This clone was counted once. V is TRBV29-1 and J is TRBJ2-7; a weak D match, TRBD1 (6 bases). The CDR3 runs to 13 residues. V dropped 5 bases and J dropped 1 base, with 12 bases sitting between them. Germline V lookup: CDR1 SQVTM, CDR2 ANQGSEA. The DNA of the CDR3 is TGCAGCGTTAATTACAGGGAATCCTACGAGCAGTACTTC. Translation gives CSVNYRESYEQYF.

This chain connects TRBV5-1 to TRBJ1-2; no clear D gene. V was trimmed by 0 bases and J by 2 bases, leaving 5 bases between them. The CDR3 has 13 residues. Germline CDR1 and CDR2: SGHRS and YFSETQ. This CDR3 reads CASSLARNYGYTF. DNA for the CDR3: TGCGCCAGCAGCTTGGCCCGGAACTATGGCTACACCTTC.

V gene TRBV30 combines with J gene TRBJ1-5; the D is unclear. Trimming shortened V by 0 bases and J by 7 bases, and 19 bases separated the two germline ends. The CDR3 sequence is 16 residues long. Germline CDR1 is GTSNPN and CDR2 is SVGIG (reference sequence). The CDR3 DNA is TGTGCCTGGAGTGTACCCTTTGGGTTTGCGGGGCAGCCCCAGCATTTT. Translation: CAWSVPFGFAGQPQHF.

The chain uses TRBV15 and TRBJ1-4; possible D gene TRBD1, 5 bases. V lost 2 bases and J lost 0, with 10 bases in between. CDR1 LNHNV and CDR2 YYDKDF come from the germline V gene (reference sequence). CDR3 length equals 16 residues. The CDR3 reads CATSRRGLTTNEKLFF. Written as DNA, the CDR3 is TGTGCCACCAGCAGAAGGGGCCTTACAACTAATGAAAAACTGTTTTTT.

V usage is TRBV28 and J usage is TRBJ2-7; 7 positions agree with TRBD1. The length of the CDR3 is 13 residues. Germline assignment: CDR1 MDHEN and CDR2 SYDVKM. Unmatched junction bases numbered 4, after V lost 5 bases and J lost 3 bases. As DNA, the CDR3 is TGTGCCAGCAGTCCGGGACAGATCTACGAGCAGTACTTC. Its protein product is CASSPGQIYEQYF.

The chain's CDR3 is CASSQGNSNQPQHF. The CDR3 bases are TGCGCCAGCAGCCAAGGGAATAGCAATCAGCCCCAGCATTTT. The chain is built from TRBV4-1 and TRBJ1-5; D remains ambiguous. This CDR3 is built from 14 residues. Germline V gene lookup returns CDR1 MGHRA and CDR2 YSYEKL. Trimming left V 1 base short and J 0 bases short, with 4 bases between.

The chain employs TRBV19 and TRBJ1-1; D is perhaps TRBD1 (6 bases). The CDR3 is made up of 15 amino acids. Germline CDR1 LNHDA, CDR2 SQIVND (reference sequence). The ends were cut back, 7 bases at V and 0 bases at J, with 15 bases in the middle. In nucleotides, the CDR3 is TGTGCCAGTATTTGGTCAGGGGCTATGAACACTGAAGCTTTCTTT. The encoded protein is CASIWSGAMNTEAFF.